The 10 T cell receptor beta chains presented below share a single source sample, sequenced in a study of vaccination and CD4 T cells after COVID-19. An Oncomine TCR Beta short-read assay was used to sequence the DNA from cultured CD4+ T cells. MiXCR, applied by TCRdb to the PCR reads, yields one record per CDR3 protein. The sample has 12,000 or so distinct CDR3 sequences, 30% seen once. The sample's treatment: roughly 10-day PBMC culture with coronavirus spike peptide pools or control peptides (ViraFEST assay). These receptors' targets are unknown. Sequenced material: cultured CD4+ T cells from blood. These TCRs come from a human donor with COVID-19.

Of note for this clonotype: The junction and the germline gene differ at one end; a read error may be behind it. This chain uses TRBV7-9 with TRBJ2-1; TRBD2 matches at 7 bases. CDR3 length equals 10 residues. The germline V gene encodes CDR1 SEHNR and CDR2 FQNEAQ (reference sequence). The CDR3 nucleotides are TGTGCCAGCAGCTTGGGGACTACACACTTC. It is translated as CASSLGTTHF. Looking up the rest from reference TRBV7-9 and TRBJ2-1 gives the full variable domain: DTGVSQNPRHKITKRGQNVTFRCDPISEHNRLYWYRQTLGQGPEFLTYFQNEAQLEKSRLLSDRFSAERPKGSFSTLEIQRTEQGDSAMYLCASSLGTTHFGPGTRLTVL.

V and J are TRBV5-1 and TRBJ1-3; D ambiguous. The CDR3 spans 14 residues. CDR1 is SGHRS, CDR2 YFSETQ, per germline. The ends were cut back, 4 bases at V and 0 bases at J, with 8 bases in the middle. CDR3: CASSADNSGNTIYF. CDR3 DNA: TGCGCCAGCAGCGCCGACAACTCTGGAAACACCATATATTTT. Full variable domain (remainder filled in from reference TRBV5-1 and TRBJ1-3): KAGVTQTPRYLIKTRGQQVTLSCSPISGHRSVSWYQQTPGQGLQFLFEYFSETQRNKGNFPGRFSGRQFSNSRSEMNVSTLELGDSALYLCASSADNSGNTIYFGEGSWLTVV.

This clonotype was picked up a small number of times. The chain carries TRBV6-1 and TRBJ2-4; 9 positions agree with TRBD2. The CDR3 has 14 amino acids. The germline gives CDR1 MNHNS, CDR2 SASEGT. Germline trimming cut 8 bases from V and 1 base from J; bases unmatched to any gene: 3. CDR3: CASGGGGAKNIQYF. CDR3 sequence (DNA): TGTGCCAGCGGCGGGGGGGGGGCCAAAAACATTCAGTACTTC.

The genes are TRBV20-1 and TRBJ1-1, with D possibly matching TRBD1 (6 bases). This CDR3 is 12 amino acids long. Per the germline V gene, CDR1 is DFQATT and CDR2 is SNEGSKA (reference sequence). V was trimmed by 6 bases and J by 7 bases, leaving 15 bases between them. DNA of the CDR3: TGCAGTGCCGCGGAGGGGGGCCTTGAAGCTTTCTTT. Amino acids: CSAAEGGLEAFF.

The chain couples TRBV19 to TRBJ1-6, with D possibly being TRBD1 (6 bases). Per germline, CDR1 LNHDA and CDR2 SQIVND (reference sequence). The CDR3 extends over 14 amino acids. V lost 5 bases, J lost 9 bases, and 14 bases lay in between. The CDR3 region is CASSFGRGSSPLHF. CDR3 DNA: TGTGCCAGTAGTTTCGGCAGGGGCAGTTCACCCCTCCACTTT.

The chain employs TRBV12-3 or TRBV12-4 and TRBJ1-6; D not certain. The CDR3 extends over 14 amino acids. V lost 6 bases and J lost 8, with 14 bases in between. The CDR3 region is CASRVGQLHSPLHF. CDR3 bases: TGTGCCAGCAGGGTAGGGCAGTTACATTCACCCCTCCACTTT.

This clonotype has more than one count but fewer than ten. V gene TRBV6-2 or TRBV6-3 combines with J gene TRBJ1-1; no firm D call. This CDR3 region has 14 residues. Germline loops: CDR1 MNHEY, CDR2 SVGEGT. V was clipped by 2 bases and J by 2 bases, with 9 bases between them. CDR3 nucleotide sequence: TGTGCCAGCAGTTACATGTTCTCCAACACTGAAGCTTTCTTT. Its translation: CASSYMFSNTEAFF.

This clonotype has a handful of counts. The genes are TRBV7-9 and TRBJ2-2, with D maybe TRBD2 (6 bases). The CDR3 is made up of 16 amino acids. Trimming shortened V by 6 bases and J by 1 base, and 15 bases separated the two germline ends. Per germline, CDR1 SEHNR and CDR2 FQNEAQ (reference sequence). This CDR3 reads CASRTRDSLNTGELFF. CDR3 coding DNA: TGTGCCAGCAGAACCAGGGACTCCCTGAACACCGGGGAGCTGTTTTTT.

J is TRBJ1-6 and V is TRBV11-2; D call uncertain. The CDR3 extends over 19 amino acids. CDR1 and CDR2 (germline): SGHAT, FQNNGV. V was trimmed by 3 bases and J by 0 bases, leaving 18 bases between them. CDR3 region: CASSFPLRVMISYNSPLHF. In nucleotides, the CDR3 is TGTGCCAGCAGCTTCCCCCTAAGGGTAATGATCTCCTATAATTCACCCCTCCACTTT.

The rearrangement links TRBV5-3 to TRBJ2-2; 8 nucleotides line up with TRBD2. TRBV5-3 is designated an ORF whose function remains uncertain. The junction had 13 bases not matched to a gene; V was cut back by 2 bases and J by 7 bases. The CDR3 is made up of 17 amino acids. The CDR3 nucleotides read TGTGCCAGAAGCTTAAAGTTTCGGCGGGGGGAGGACGGGGAGCTGTTTTTT. Amino acid sequence: CARSLKFRRGEDGELFF.